This T cell receptor beta chain was sequenced during a study of neoadjuvant anti-PD-1 for oral cavity cancer. The wider study: Patients without progression received a fourth nivolumab dose around day 43, then surgical resection on days 50-56.

Overall study findings and caveats: Pretreatment Treg/Th17 ratio correlated inversely with post-treatment tumor clonality. With a few patients per group, TCR findings need larger cohorts.

The CDR3 consists of 13 residues. V lost 1 base to trimming and J lost 5 bases, with 5 bases between them. Germline V gene sequence: CDR1 SGHVS, CDR2 FQNEAQ. Tumor libraries mostly used 4 to 5 ug genomic DNA, two replicates each. Measured with immunoSEQ multiplex PCR; TCRdb has only the in-frame clones, and not every one. The sample holds roughly 24,000 clones, around a quarter seen once. This clone was counted between two and nine times. The antigen is not known. Other DNA sequences in this sample translate to the same CDR3. As to time point: after neoadjuvant nivolumab, at surgical resection. The clonotype comes from a person aged 35-79 years with oral cavity squamous cell carcinoma. This rearrangement joins TRBV7-8 to TRBJ2-2; D call uncertain. Sequencing was performed on tumor tissue, taken after nivolumab (anti-PD-1) treatment. The CDR3 here is CASSLVDTGELFF. CDR3 sequence (DNA): TGTGCCAGCAGCTTAGTGGATACCGGGGAGCTGTTTTTT.